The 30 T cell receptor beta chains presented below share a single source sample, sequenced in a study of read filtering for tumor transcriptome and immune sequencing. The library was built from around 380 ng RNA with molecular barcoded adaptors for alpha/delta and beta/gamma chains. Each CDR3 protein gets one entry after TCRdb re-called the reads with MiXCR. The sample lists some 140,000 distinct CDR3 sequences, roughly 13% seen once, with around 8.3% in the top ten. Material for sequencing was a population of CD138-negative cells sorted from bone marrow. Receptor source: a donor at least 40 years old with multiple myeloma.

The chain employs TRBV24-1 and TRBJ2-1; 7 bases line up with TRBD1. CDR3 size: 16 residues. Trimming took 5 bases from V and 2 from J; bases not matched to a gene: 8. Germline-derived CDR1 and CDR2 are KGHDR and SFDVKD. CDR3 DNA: TGTGCCACCAGTGCCGCGAGGACAGGAGCCTACAATGAGCAGTTCTTC. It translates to CATSAARTGAYNEQFF.

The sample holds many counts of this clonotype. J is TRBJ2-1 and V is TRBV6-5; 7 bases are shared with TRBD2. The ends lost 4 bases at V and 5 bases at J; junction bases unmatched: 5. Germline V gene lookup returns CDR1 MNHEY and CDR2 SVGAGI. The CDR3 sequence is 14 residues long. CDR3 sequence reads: CASSSASGNNEQFF. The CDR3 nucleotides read TGTGCCAGCAGTTCGGCTAGCGGTAACAATGAGCAGTTCTTC.

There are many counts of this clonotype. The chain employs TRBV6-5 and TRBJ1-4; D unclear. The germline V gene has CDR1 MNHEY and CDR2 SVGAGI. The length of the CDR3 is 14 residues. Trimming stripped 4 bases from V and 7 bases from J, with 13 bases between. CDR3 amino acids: CASSFSGGVEKLFF. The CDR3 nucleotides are TGTGCCAGCAGTTTCTCAGGCGGGGTTGAAAAACTGTTTTTT.

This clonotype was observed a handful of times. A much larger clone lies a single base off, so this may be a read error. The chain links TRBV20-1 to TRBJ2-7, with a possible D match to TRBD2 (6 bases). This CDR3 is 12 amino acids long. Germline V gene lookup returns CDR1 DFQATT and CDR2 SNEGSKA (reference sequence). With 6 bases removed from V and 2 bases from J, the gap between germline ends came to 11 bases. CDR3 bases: TGCAGTGCAGAGACGGGGGCCTACGAGCAGTACTTC. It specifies CSAETGAYEQYF.

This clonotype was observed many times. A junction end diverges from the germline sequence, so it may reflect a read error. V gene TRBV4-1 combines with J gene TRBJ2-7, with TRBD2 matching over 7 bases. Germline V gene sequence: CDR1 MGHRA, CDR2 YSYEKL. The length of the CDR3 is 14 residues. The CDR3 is CASSHETSTYGQYF. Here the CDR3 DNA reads TGCGCCAGCAGCCATGAGACTAGCACCTACGGGCAGTACTTC.

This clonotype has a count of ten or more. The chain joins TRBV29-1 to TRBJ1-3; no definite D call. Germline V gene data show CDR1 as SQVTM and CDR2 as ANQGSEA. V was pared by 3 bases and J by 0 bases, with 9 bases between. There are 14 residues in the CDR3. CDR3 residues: CSVDGSSSGNTIYF. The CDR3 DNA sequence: TGCAGCGTTGACGGATCGAGCTCTGGAAACACCATATATTTT.

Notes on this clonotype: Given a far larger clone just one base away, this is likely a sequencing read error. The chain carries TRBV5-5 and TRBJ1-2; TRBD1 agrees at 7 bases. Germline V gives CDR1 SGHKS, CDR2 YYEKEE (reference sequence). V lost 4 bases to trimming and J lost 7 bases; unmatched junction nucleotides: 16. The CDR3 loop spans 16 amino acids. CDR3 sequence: CASSPGSPQGPFGYTF. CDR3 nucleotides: TGTGCCAGCAGCCCTGGATCCCCACAGGGGCCGTTTGGCTACACCTTC.

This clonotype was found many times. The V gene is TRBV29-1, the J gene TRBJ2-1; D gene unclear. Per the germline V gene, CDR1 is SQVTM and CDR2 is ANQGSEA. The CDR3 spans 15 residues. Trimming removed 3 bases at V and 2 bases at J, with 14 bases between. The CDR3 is CSVEGLPRTYNEQFF. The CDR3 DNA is TGCAGCGTTGAGGGCCTCCCGCGGACCTACAATGAGCAGTTCTTC.

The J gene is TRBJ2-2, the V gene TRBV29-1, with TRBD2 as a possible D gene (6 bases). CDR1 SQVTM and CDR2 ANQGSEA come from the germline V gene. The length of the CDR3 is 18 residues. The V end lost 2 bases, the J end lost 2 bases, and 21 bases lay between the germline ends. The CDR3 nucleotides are TGCAGCGTTGAATGGCTAACGGGAGAGTCGGGAAACACCGGGGAGCTGTTTTTT. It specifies CSVEWLTGESGNTGELFF.

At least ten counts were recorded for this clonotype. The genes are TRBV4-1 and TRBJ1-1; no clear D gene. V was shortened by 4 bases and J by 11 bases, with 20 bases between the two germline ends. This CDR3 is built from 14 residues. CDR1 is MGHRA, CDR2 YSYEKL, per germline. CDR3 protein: CASSPRARAMGAFF. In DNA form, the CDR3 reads TGCGCCAGCAGCCCTCGGGCCCGGGCGATGGGCGCTTTCTTT.

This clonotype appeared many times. For the CDR3, the DNA is TGCGCCAGCAGCCACTGGACAGGGGGATCCAATCAGCCCCAGCATTTT. It codes for CASSHWTGGSNQPQHF. This chain links TRBV4-1 with TRBJ1-5, with 10 bases fitting TRBD1. V shed 3 bases, J shed 3 bases, and the junction held 5 bases outside the gene matches. CDR1 and CDR2 from the germline V gene are MGHRA and YSYEKL. The CDR3 spans 16 residues.

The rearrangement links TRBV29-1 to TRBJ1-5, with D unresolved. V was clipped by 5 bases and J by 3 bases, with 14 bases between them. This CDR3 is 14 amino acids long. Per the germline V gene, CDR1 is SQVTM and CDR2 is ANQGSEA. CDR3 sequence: CSVSGGSINQPQHF. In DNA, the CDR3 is TGCAGCGTTTCAGGAGGTTCAATCAATCAGCCCCAGCATTTT. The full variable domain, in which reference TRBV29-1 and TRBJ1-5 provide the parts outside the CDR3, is SAVISQKPSRDICQRGTSLTIQCQVDSQVTMMFWYRQQPGQSLTLIATANQGSEATYESGFVIDKFPISRPNLTFSTLTVSNMSPEDSSIYLCSVSGGSINQPQHFGDGTRLSIL.

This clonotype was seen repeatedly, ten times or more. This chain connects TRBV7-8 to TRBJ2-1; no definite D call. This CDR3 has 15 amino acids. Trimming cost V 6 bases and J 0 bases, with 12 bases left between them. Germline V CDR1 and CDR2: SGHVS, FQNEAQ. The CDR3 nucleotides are TGTGCCAGCAGGCCTAGGTCTAGCTCCTACAATGAGCAGTTCTTC. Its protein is CASRPRSSSYNEQFF.

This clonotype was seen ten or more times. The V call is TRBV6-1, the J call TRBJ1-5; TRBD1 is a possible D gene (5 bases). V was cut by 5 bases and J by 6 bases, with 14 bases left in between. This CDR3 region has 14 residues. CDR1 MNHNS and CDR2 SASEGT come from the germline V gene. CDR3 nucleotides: TGTGCCAGCAGTCTAGAGGGGCCCGGTCAGCCCCAGCATTTT. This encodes CASSLEGPGQPQHF.

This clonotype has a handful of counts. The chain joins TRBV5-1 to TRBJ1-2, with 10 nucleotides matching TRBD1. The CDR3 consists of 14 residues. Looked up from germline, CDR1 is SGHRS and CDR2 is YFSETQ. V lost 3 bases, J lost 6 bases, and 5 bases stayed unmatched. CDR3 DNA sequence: TGCGCCAGCAGCTACAAGGGGACAGGGGATGGCTACACCTTC. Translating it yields CASSYKGTGDGYTF.

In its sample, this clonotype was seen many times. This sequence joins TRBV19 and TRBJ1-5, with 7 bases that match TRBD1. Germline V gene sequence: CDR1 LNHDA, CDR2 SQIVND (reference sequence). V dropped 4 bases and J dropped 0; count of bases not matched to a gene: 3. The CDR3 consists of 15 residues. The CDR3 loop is CASSTGQVSNQPQHF. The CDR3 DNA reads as TGTGCCAGTAGTACTGGACAGGTTAGCAATCAGCCCCAGCATTTT.

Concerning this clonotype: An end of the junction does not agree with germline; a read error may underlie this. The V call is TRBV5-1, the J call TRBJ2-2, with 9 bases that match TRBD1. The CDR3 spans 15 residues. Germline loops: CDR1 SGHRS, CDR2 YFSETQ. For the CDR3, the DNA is TGTGCCAGCAGCCCCGGACAGGGGTACACCGGGGAGCTGTTTTTT. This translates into CASSPGQGYTGELFF.

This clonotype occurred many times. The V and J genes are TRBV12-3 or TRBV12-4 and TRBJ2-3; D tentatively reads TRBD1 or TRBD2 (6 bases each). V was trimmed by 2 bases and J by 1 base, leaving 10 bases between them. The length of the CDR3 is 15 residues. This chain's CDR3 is CASSLSGGGTDTQYF. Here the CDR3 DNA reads TGTGCCAGCAGTTTATCCGGGGGCGGCACAGATACGCAGTATTTT.

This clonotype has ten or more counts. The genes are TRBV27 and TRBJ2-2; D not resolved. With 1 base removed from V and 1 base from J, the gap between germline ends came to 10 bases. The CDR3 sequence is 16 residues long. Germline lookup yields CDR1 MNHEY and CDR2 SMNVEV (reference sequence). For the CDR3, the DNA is TGTGCCAGCAGTTTATACTCGCGGCAGAACACCGGGGAGCTGTTTTTT. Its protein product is CASSLYSRQNTGELFF.

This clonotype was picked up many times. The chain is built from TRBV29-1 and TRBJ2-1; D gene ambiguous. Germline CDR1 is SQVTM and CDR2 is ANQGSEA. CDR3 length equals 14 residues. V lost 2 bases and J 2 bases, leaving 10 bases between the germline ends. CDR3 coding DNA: TGCAGCGTTGAAACACGTACCGCCTACAATGAGCAGTTCTTC. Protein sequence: CSVETRTAYNEQFF.

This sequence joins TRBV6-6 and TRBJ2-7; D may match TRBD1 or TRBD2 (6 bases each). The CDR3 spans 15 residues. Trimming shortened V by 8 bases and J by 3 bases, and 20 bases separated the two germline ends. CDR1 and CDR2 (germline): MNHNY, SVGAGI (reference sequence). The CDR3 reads CASATTQQGGYEQYF. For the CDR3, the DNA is TGTGCCAGCGCGACTACGCAACAGGGAGGCTACGAGCAGTACTTC.

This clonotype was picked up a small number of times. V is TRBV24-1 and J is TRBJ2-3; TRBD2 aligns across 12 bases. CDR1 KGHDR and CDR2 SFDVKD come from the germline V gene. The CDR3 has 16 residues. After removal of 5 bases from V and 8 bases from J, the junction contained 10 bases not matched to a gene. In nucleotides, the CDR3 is TGTGCCACCAGTGGACGACTAGCGGGAGATCGAAGTACGCAGTATTTT. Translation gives CATSGRLAGDRSTQYF.

CDR3 loop: CASSLRSFQETQYF. Written as DNA, the CDR3 is TGTGCCAGCAGCTTAAGGAGCTTCCAAGAGACCCAGTACTTC. The rearrangement links TRBV7-6 to TRBJ2-5; D unresolved. V shed 2 bases and J shed 1 base, with 8 bases lying between them. Germline CDR1 reads SGHVS; CDR2 reads FNYEAQ. The CDR3 runs 14 residues.

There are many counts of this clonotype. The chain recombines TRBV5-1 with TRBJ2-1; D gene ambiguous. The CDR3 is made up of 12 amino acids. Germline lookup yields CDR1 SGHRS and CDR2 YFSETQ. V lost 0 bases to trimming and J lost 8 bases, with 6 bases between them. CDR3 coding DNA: TGCGCCAGCAGCTTGGAAGGGTATGAGCAGTTCTTC. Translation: CASSLEGYEQFF.

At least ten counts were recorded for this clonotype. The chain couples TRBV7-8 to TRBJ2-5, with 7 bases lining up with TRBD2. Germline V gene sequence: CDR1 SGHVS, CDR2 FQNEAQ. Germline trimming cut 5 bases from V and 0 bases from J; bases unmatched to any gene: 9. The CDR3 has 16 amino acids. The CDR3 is CASSTRGSPYQETQYF. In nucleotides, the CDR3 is TGTGCCAGCAGCACCCGCGGGAGTCCGTACCAAGAGACCCAGTACTTC.

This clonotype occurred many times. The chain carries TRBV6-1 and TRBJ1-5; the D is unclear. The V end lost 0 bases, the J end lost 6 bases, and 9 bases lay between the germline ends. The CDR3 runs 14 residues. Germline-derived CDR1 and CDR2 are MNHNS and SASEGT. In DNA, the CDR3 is TGTGCCAGCAGTGAAGCCCCGATAGCTCAGCCCCAGCATTTT. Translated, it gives CASSEAPIAQPQHF.

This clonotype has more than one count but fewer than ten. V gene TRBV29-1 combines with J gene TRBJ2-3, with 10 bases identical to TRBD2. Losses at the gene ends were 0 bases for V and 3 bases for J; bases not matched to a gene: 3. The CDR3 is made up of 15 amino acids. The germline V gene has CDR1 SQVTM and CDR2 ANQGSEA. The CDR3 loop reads CSVEEAGGATDTQYF. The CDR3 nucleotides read TGCAGCGTTGAAGAAGCGGGAGGGGCAACAGATACGCAGTATTTT.

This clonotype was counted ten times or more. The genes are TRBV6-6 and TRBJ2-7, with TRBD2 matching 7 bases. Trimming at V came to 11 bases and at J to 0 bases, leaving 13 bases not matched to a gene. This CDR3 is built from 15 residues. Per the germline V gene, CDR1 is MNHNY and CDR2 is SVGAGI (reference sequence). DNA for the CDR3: TGTGCCGCGGGAGCGAGGCTCATGGGCTCCTACGAGCAGTACTTC. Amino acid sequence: CAAGARLMGSYEQYF.

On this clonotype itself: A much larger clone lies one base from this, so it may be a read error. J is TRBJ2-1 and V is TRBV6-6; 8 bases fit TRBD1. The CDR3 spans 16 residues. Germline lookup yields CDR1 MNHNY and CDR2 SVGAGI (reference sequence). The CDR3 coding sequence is TGTGCCAGCAGTTCTTACGGGCAGGGGGCGAAGAATGGGCAGTTCTTC. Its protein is CASSSYGQGAKNGQFF.

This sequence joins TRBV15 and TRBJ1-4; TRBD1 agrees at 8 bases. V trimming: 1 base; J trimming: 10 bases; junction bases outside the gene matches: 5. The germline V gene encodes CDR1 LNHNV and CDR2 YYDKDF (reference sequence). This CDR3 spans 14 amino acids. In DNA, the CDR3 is TGTGCCACCAGCAGAGCCGGGACAGGTGGAAAACTGTTTTTT. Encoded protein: CATSRAGTGGKLFF.